The present T cell receptor beta chain was sequenced within a study of OX40 agonist ivuxolimab in advanced cancers. Comments on this clone: Its target is unknown. The junction differs from germline at one of its ends, possibly a read error.

Whole-study results and caveats: In the 0.1 to 3.0 mg/kg range, CD4+ and CD8+ blood T cells had expanded clonally by week 6. The study found among the lowest clonal expansion in partial responders at 0.1-3.0 mg/kg.

Generated by immunoSEQ multiplex PCR, the TCRdb table keeps only in-frame clones and is missing some. The profile covers 35,000 to 45,000 clones, with about four fifths appearing a single time and more than 20% taken by the ten largest. The CDR3 sequence is 16 residues long. Germline lookup yields CDR1 SSHAT and CDR2 FNYEAQ (reference sequence). The receptor's source is an adult with an advanced solid tumor such as melanoma, head and neck, liver or kidney cancer. Sequenced here: CD4+ or CD8+ T cells sorted from blood, sampled in a trial of the OX40 agonist ivuxolimab. The chain is built from TRBV7-7 and TRBJ2-1; 12 bases align to TRBD2. In nucleotides, the CDR3 is TGTGCTAGCAGCTTGTACACTAGCGGGGGGCTCGATGAGCAGTTCTTC. Its translation: CASSLYTSGGLDEQFF.